This TCR beta chain was documented in a study of T cells after yellow fever vaccination. For the study at large: The fractions with low cell numbers were processed using SMART-Seq v4 Ultra Low Input. Study-wide results and caveats: Abundant contaminating clonotypes from the bulk population could appear in FACS-sorted repertoires.

TCRdb reprocessed the 5' RACE reads with MiXCR, giving one entry per CDR3 protein. The table records about 130,000 distinct CDR3 sequences, more than 7.5% of them present only once. In the case of this clonotype: Antigen specificity is unknown.

The sequence derives from a man aged 18 to 30 who received the YFV17D yellow fever vaccine. The sequencing used CD8+ T cells sorted from PBMCs, collected on the day of the yellow fever booster vaccination.

CDR3 sequence reads: CSVPGGTGELFF. CDR3 nucleotides: TGCAGCGTTCCAGGAGGCACCGGGGAGCTGTTTTTT. The genes are TRBV29-1 and TRBJ2-2, with a possible D match to TRBD2 (5 bases). There are 12 residues in the CDR3. Germline CDR1 and CDR2: SQVTM and ANQGSEA. V was shortened by 5 bases and J by 4 bases, with 8 bases between the two germline ends.